What follows describes a single T cell receptor (beta chain). The target of this receptor is not known. One base away there is no much larger clone; base qualities are not given. Compared with germline, V lacks 5 bases and J lacks 8 bases; bases without a gene match: 13. CDR1 SEHNR and CDR2 FQNEAQ are derived from the germline V gene (reference sequence). The CDR3 measures 16 amino acids from cysteine to phenylalanine. Of all the DNA, just the CDR3 is kept, 48 bases in frame from base 1. This entry comes from a study of cytomegalovirus exposure and HLA in healthy donors (dated by TCRdb to the late 2010s). Regarding the research as a whole: An earlier analysis of 550 to 700 of the donors reported approximately 270 Gb of sequence data and some 120 million unique TCR beta sequences from 150 million to 200 million T cells. An earlier analysis of approximately 630 of the donors applied high-throughput TCR beta sequencing to assess whether each TCR beta V gene segment acted as functional or pseudogenic. Roughly 5 DR-DQ haplotypes were handled as single units for association and clustering because linkage in the cohort was strong. The T cell repertoires of about 700 subjects were profiled by immunosequencing and related to cytomegalovirus serostatus. A later genetic analysis took genome-wide SNP genotypes for 398 of the 666 donors and used that subset as a discovery cohort. Typing coverage differed by locus: A, B, C, DRB1 and DQB1 were typed in roughly 620-630 donors, DQA1 in about 510, DPA1 in 606, and DPB1 in just under 490. Along with the 666-subject first cohort, a separate validation cohort of 120 different subjects was used. An early release covering more than 500 HLA-typed donors comprised about 310 gigabases of sequencing data and about 90 million unique TCR sequences. To study patterns of TCR occurrence, a later analysis re-analyzed previously published TCR beta repertoires from hundreds of donors and added high-resolution HLA genotyping. Donor age, sex, ethnicity and CMV serostatus were compiled alongside the repertoire data. The study aimed to test whether cataloging public T cell receptors could reveal signatures of past pathogen exposure. High-throughput TCR immunosequencing, statistical association of individual TCRs with disease status, and machine learning were combined to predict cytomegalovirus infection status. Across around 400 genotyped donors of the cohort, an average of approximately 200,000 unique TCR beta nucleotide sequences per donor were sequenced, and around 19% of those sequences were non-productive. Of the 398 genotyped donors, approximately 82% fell in the genetic ancestry cluster associated with self-reported Caucasian donors. Both class I and class II loci were covered by HLA typing, at four-digit resolution. Rather than using new phenotypic data, the later analysis identified candidate immune exposures from TCR beta sequences and from how often those sequences occurred across donors. Every discovery cohort repertoire had been produced on one sequencing platform. General findings and caveats noted by the study authors: A further reported finding was that TCR beta sequences accurately predicted the HLA-A and HLA-B alleles for most subjects in the first cohort. When HLA alleles, especially DR and DQ, strongly co-occurred, attributing TCR associations to individual alleles was difficult. In a later analysis, several top co-occurrence clusters were reported to appear linked to parvovirus B19, influenza, CMV and Epstein-Barr virus. The study listed 164 TCR beta chains as associated with cytomegalovirus. Roughly uniform sequencing depth across donors was assumed in presence/absence analyses, although this assumption may not hold. Specific HLA alleles were associated with roughly 16,000 TCR beta sequences at a false discovery rate of 0.05 in a later analysis. The authors suggested that the approach could potentially be generalized to other disease states and immunological phenotypes. Because HLA typing was unavailable for some donors at each locus, only the typed subset was used in association tests. Over 15 rarely observed V segments, including chromosome 9 orphons, were excluded from the earlier analysis of some 590 of the donors because counts were too low. In a later analysis, HLA-associated TCR beta chains were found to be more clonally expanded and to have lower generation probabilities than equally common non-associated chains. A later analysis found that most CMV-associated TCR beta chains appeared HLA-restricted, with HLA associations seemingly driven largely by CMV exposure. The classifier was reported to diagnose cytomegalovirus status with high specificity and sensitivity in both the original cohort and the validation cohort. Some IMGT-functional V segments, including TRBV6-2 and TRBV6-3, could not be distinguished by the 87-base-pair reads and were therefore excluded. Correlated functional status among segregating V segments might be attributable to linkage disequilibrium, but an unknown experimental factor could not be ruled out. In this cohort, only TCR beta chains were sequenced, and detectable features were limited by the absence of alpha or paired-chain data. Across donors, most TCR sequences were observed very rarely, whereas some public TCRs were present in many individuals. A later genetic analysis associated a missense DCLRE1C variant with V-gene and J-gene trimming of TCR beta chains, and an independent cohort replicated the association. An earlier analysis of 587 of the donors showed that most TCR beta V segments appeared in productive rearrangements either about 90% or about 30% of the time, which broadly matched IMGT annotations. Compared with the approximately 710-donor mean, donors in an Asian-associated ancestry cluster had fewer N-insertions in productive TCRs, according to a later genetic analysis. CMV serostatus was the only immune exposure information available for the cohort. The sequencing pipeline was judged likely to have produced a cluster of highly shared sequence variants as a technical artifact. In a later analysis, the rate of TCR association differed among HLA loci, with DRB1 alleles having the most associated TCRs and HLA-C alleles having the fewest. A few of the identified cytomegalovirus-associated TCR beta chains were confirmed in vitro to be specific for cytomegalovirus antigens.

The cohort comprised approximately 700 healthy bone marrow donors. Cohort members were all nominally healthy when sampled, although unrecorded immune exposures were likely present. The donor tested CMV seronegative, placing the donor among the 352 seronegative members of the cohort. A peripheral blood sample was provided by each donor, and peripheral blood mononuclear cells were used for TCR beta sequencing. Genomic DNA was extracted from the blood cell samples with the Qiagen DNeasy Blood Extraction Kit. Libraries were constructed by the immunoSEQ multiplex PCR assay. For the multiplex PCR, a mixture combining 60 forward primers for TCR Vbeta segments and 13 reverse primers for TCR Jbeta segments was used. The CDR3 region of rearranged TCR beta genes was amplified from genomic DNA by a multiplex PCR assay. The amplified TCR beta libraries were sequenced on the Illumina HiSeq System as 87-base-pair reads. Per the authors' processing: A later analysis tallied around 82 million unique TCR beta chains across the 666 repertoires, and around 10 million of those chains were shared by two or more donors. Raw reads were error-corrected and collapsed into unique sequences by a nearest-neighbor algorithm in which closely related sequences were merged to remove PCR and sequencing errors. To assign V, D and J gene segments, CDR3 sequences were aligned to IMGT reference sequences. For a sequence to be retained, at least a six-nucleotide match to both a V gene segment and a J gene segment was required. Rearrangements were classified as productive when the CDR3 lacked stop codons and remained in frame with V and J, and all other rearrangements were classified as non-productive. CDR3 was defined according to IMGT convention as the region running from the second conserved V-encoded cysteine to the conserved J-encoded phenylalanine. The earlier analysis of some 600 of the donors excluded sequences that lacked an unambiguous match to a single V gene segment. In an earlier analysis of almost 600 of the donors, a V segment was called functional when productive rearrangements were above 56.7%, and segregating when the standard deviation between donors exceeded 5%. To diagnose cytomegalovirus status from the catalog of TCR beta chain sequences, a statistical classification framework was built. In a later analysis, V and J genes were assigned by comparing TCR nucleotide sequences against IMGT/GENE-DB human TR gene sequences. The TCRdist pipeline was used in a later analysis to assign CDR3 sequences and most-parsimonious VDJ recombination scenarios. In a later analysis, each TCR beta chain was defined by its CDR3 amino acid sequence together with its V-gene family, and reads without a unique V-gene family were excluded. As a way to deal with suspected cross-contamination and a sequencing artifact, a later analysis dropped approximately 590 nucleotide sequences that were highly shared and had low generation probability. In a later analysis, a clonal expansion index for each public chain was calculated from normalized within-repertoire ranks of inferred template counts. A later analysis computed generation probabilities with a VDJ recombination model fitted to out-of-frame rearrangements, and checked the results against IGoR. In a later analysis, hypergeometric tests were used to score TCR-TCR, TCR-HLA and TCR-CMV co-occurrence, with a repertoire-size bias correction applied to TCR pairs. False discovery rates were estimated in a later analysis by permuting HLA or CMV assignments 20 times. In a later analysis, co-occurring TCRs were grouped using DBSCAN, and TCRdist sequence similarity was added for clustering within HLA-allele-positive subsets. Repertoires with fewer than 30,000 or more than 120,000 public chains, plus five repertoires with anomalous nucleotide sharing, were excluded from co-occurrence clustering. TCRdb retrieved this table from immuneACCESS and kept in-frame rearrangements only. Not all clones are present; in checked studies, unresolved V genes account for under half, and no reason is known for the remainder. V, J and clone size reflect that table, while D and trimming were determined from the DNA. Present in this sample are 60,000 to 70,000 clones, around three quarters of which were seen just once. Roughly 4.7% of the sample comes from the top ten.

Here the chain combines TRBV7-9 and TRBJ1-4, and TRBD1 aligns with 8 junction nucleotides. Material: PBMCs. The receptor's source is a woman between 25 and 40 years old in good health and CMV-seronegative. The bases are TGTGCCAGCAGCCAAACGAACAGGGGGGTGAGGGAAAAACTGTTTTTT. Translated, this gives CASSQTNRGVREKLFF. Full variable domain (CDR3 extended with the reference TRBV7-9 and TRBJ1-4 proteins): DTGVSQNPRHKITKRGQNVTFRCDPISEHNRLYWYRQTLGQGPEFLTYFQNEAQLEKSRLLSDRFSAERPKGSFSTLEIQRTEQGDSAMYLCASSQTNRGVREKLFFGSGTQLSVL.